A single sample gave rise to the 28 T cell receptor beta chains below, sequenced in a study of cytomegalovirus exposure and HLA in healthy donors. Amplification used 60 Vbeta primers and 13 Jbeta primers. Sequencing was performed with immunoSEQ multiplex PCR; in TCRdb, only in-frame clones are kept and a portion is missing. Here the sample table reports about 160,000 clones. The source material was PBMCs. The source of these receptors is a woman aged 55-69 years in good health and CMV-seronegative.

This chain links TRBV6-1 with TRBJ1-1; D is ambiguous. Germline CDR1 reads MNHNS; CDR2 reads SASEGT. V lost 10 bases to trimming and J lost 2 bases, with 17 bases between them. This CDR3 is 14 amino acids long. For the CDR3, the DNA is TGTGCCACAACCGAGTCCGAGGAAAACACTGAAGCTTTCTTT. Its protein product is CATTESEENTEAFF.

CDR3 coding DNA: TGTGCCACCAGCAACCCGACTTGGGGGGAGACTGAAGCTTTCTTT. This encodes CATSNPTWGETEAFF. The chain has TRBV15 and TRBJ1-1; maybe TRBD1 (5 bases). Looked up from germline, CDR1 is LNHNV and CDR2 is YYDKDF (reference sequence). Trimming removed 4 bases from V and 5 bases from J, with 17 bases in between. The CDR3 covers 15 residues.

CDR3 in amino acids: CASSLAGEHYGYTF. As DNA, the CDR3 is TGTGCCAGCAGCTTGGCAGGGGAGCACTATGGCTACACCTTC. V usage is TRBV5-6 and J usage is TRBJ1-2; D is possibly TRBD1 (6 bases). The CDR3 contains 14 residues. CDR1 is SGHDT and CDR2 is YYEEEE in the germline V gene. Trimming cost V 0 bases and J 3 bases, with 9 bases left between them.

The chain employs TRBV5-1 and TRBJ1-2; TRBD1 matches 8 bases. This CDR3 is 15 amino acids long. Trimming removed 4 bases from V and 0 bases from J; junction bases left unmatched: 5. The germline gives CDR1 SGHRS, CDR2 YFSETQ. Here the CDR3 DNA reads TGCGCCAGCAGCCCGGACAGGGCCGCTAACTATGGCTACACCTTC. This gives the protein CASSPDRAANYGYTF. Full variable domain (missing parts from reference TRBV5-1 and TRBJ1-2): KAGVTQTPRYLIKTRGQQVTLSCSPISGHRSVSWYQQTPGQGLQFLFEYFSETQRNKGNFPGRFSGRQFSNSRSEMNVSTLELGDSALYLCASSPDRAANYGYTFGSGTRLTVV.

The rearrangement links TRBV18 to TRBJ1-5; 7 bases agree with TRBD1. The CDR3 is made up of 16 amino acids. V dropped 3 bases and J dropped 1; count of bases not matched to a gene: 6. Germline values: CDR1 KGHSH, CDR2 LQKENI. The CDR3 is CASSPQGDRSNQPQHF. Written as DNA, the CDR3 is TGTGCCAGCTCACCCCAGGGGGATAGGAGCAATCAGCCCCAGCATTTT.

This chain links TRBV7-6 with TRBJ2-1; 7 positions agree with TRBD1. In germline, CDR1 is SGHVS, CDR2 FNYEAQ. V dropped 5 bases and J dropped 5; count of bases not matched to a gene: 3. CDR3 length: 13 residues. The CDR3 DNA sequence: TGTGCCAGCAGCCACGACAGGGACAATGAGCAGTTCTTC. It specifies CASSHDRDNEQFF.

This chain links TRBV15 with TRBJ1-1; D not certain. The V end lost 0 bases, the J end lost 1 base, and 15 bases lay between the germline ends. The length of the CDR3 is 17 residues. CDR1 and CDR2 (germline): LNHNV, YYDKDF (reference sequence). The DNA for the CDR3 is TGTGCCACCAGCAGAGATGAACAGCTAATTGCGAACACTGAAGCTTTCTTT. Encoded protein: CATSRDEQLIANTEAFF.

The chain is built from TRBV5-1 and TRBJ2-4; no firm D call. This CDR3 is 15 amino acids long. Trimming shortened V by 0 bases and J by 8 bases, and 15 bases separated the two germline ends. Per germline, CDR1 SGHRS and CDR2 YFSETQ. CDR3 protein: CASSLGDSTADIQYF. CDR3 nucleotides: TGCGCCAGCAGCTTGGGAGATTCAACGGCGGACATTCAGTACTTC.

This sequence joins TRBV5-4 and TRBJ2-7; a weak D match, TRBD2 (6 bases). This CDR3 comprises 15 residues. Deletions cut 0 bases from V and 7 bases from J, with 17 bases between. Germline V gives CDR1 SGHNT, CDR2 YYREEE (reference sequence). CDR3 DNA: TGTGCCAGCAGCTTGGCCGCGGCGGGGCGGGGAGAGCAGTACTTC. The encoded protein is CASSLAAAGRGEQYF. Filled out from reference TRBV5-4 and TRBJ2-7, the complete variable domain reads ETGVTQSPTHLIKTRGQQVTLRCSSQSGHNTVSWYQQALGQGPQFIFQYYREEENGRGNFPPRFSGLQFPNYSSELNVNALELDDSALYLCASSLAAAGRGEQYFGPGTRLTVT.

The chain joins TRBV6-4 to TRBJ2-2; 11 nucleotides line up with TRBD1. J lost 4 bases, V lost 5 bases, and 6 bases had no gene match. The CDR3 sequence is 16 residues long. Germline V gene lookup returns CDR1 MRHNA and CDR2 SNTAGT. CDR3 in DNA: TGTGCCAGCAGTCAGTGGGGGACAGGGGGCACCGGGGAGCTGTTTTTT. It codes for CASSQWGTGGTGELFF.

The CDR3 loop reads CASSHPKSRVQPLNTGELFF. The CDR3 DNA is TGCGCCAGCAGCCACCCGAAATCCAGGGTGCAGCCCCTGAACACCGGGGAGCTGTTTTTT. The chain combines TRBV4-1 with TRBJ2-2, with a possible D match to TRBD1 (5 bases). The CDR3 loop spans 20 amino acids. Germline V CDR1 and CDR2: MGHRA, YSYEKL. V was shortened by 3 bases and J by 1 base, with 24 bases between the two germline ends.

This chain joins TRBV5-1 and TRBJ2-7; D gene unclear. The germline CDR1 and CDR2 sequences are SGHRS and YFSETQ. The V gene lost 1 base and the J gene lost 4 bases, with 12 bases spanning the gap. CDR3 length: 14 residues. The CDR3 DNA reads TGCGCCAGCAGCTTGTCTGCAGGTCAATACGAGCAGTACTTC. It is translated as CASSLSAGQYEQYF.

Concerning this clone itself: The sample holds other DNA sequences that translate to the same CDR3. The rearrangement uses TRBV7-9 and TRBJ1-1; D might be TRBD1 (5 bases). The germline V gene has CDR1 SEHNR and CDR2 FQNEAQ (reference sequence). The CDR3 covers 14 residues. V shed 1 base and J shed 5 bases, with 11 bases lying between them. The DNA for the CDR3 is TGTGCCAGCAGCTTAGGCGGGGGAAGGACTGAAGCTTTCTTT. It is translated as CASSLGGGRTEAFF.

The V and J genes are TRBV29-1 and TRBJ2-1; 7 nucleotides line up with TRBD2. The germline gives CDR1 SQVTM, CDR2 ANQGSEA. The ends lost 7 bases at V and 9 bases at J; junction bases unmatched: 15. The CDR3 runs to 14 residues. The CDR3 bases are TGCAGCGGTCGCTCTAGCGGAGTTGGTCCTGAGCAGTTCTTC. Protein sequence: CSGRSSGVGPEQFF.

The chain couples TRBV6-6 to TRBJ2-1, with 10 nucleotides matching TRBD2. From germline, CDR1 is MNHNY and CDR2 SVGAGI (reference sequence). The length of the CDR3 is 14 residues. After removal of 7 bases from V and 6 bases from J, the junction contained 6 bases not matched to a gene. The CDR3 nucleotides are TGTGCCAGCACATCAGGACTAGCGGCCAATGAGCAGTTCTTC. Translated, it gives CASTSGLAANEQFF.

This chain joins TRBV7-9 and TRBJ2-5; no clear D. CDR3 length: 15 residues. V lost 3 bases to trimming and J lost 1 base, with 12 bases between them. Germline V gene lookup returns CDR1 SEHNR and CDR2 FQNEAQ (reference sequence). CDR3 residues: CASSFWARSQETQYF. Here the CDR3 DNA reads TGTGCCAGCAGCTTCTGGGCAAGGTCCCAAGAGACCCAGTACTTC. The full variable domain, completed using reference TRBV7-9 and TRBJ2-5, is DTGVSQNPRHKITKRGQNVTFRCDPISEHNRLYWYRQTLGQGPEFLTYFQNEAQLEKSRLLSDRFSAERPKGSFSTLEIQRTEQGDSAMYLCASSFWARSQETQYFGPGTRLLVL.

The chain is built from TRBV5-1 and TRBJ2-3, with TRBD2 matching over 15 bases. Losses at the gene ends were 3 bases for V and 2 bases for J; bases not matched to a gene: 4. This CDR3 spans 17 amino acids. The germline V gene encodes CDR1 SGHRS and CDR2 YFSETQ. The CDR3 DNA follows: TGCGCCAGCAGCTCTGGACTAGCGGGAGGGCTCACAGATACGCAGTATTTT. Translated, it gives CASSSGLAGGLTDTQYF.

The chain links TRBV19 to TRBJ2-7; weak D call: TRBD2 (5 bases). The germline V gene has CDR1 LNHDA and CDR2 SQIVND (reference sequence). V gave up 2 bases and J gave up 3 bases, with 23 bases separating them. The CDR3 has 18 amino acids. CDR3 protein: CASSINGGDSVRDYEQYF. In DNA form, the CDR3 reads TGTGCCAGTAGTATAAATGGTGGGGATAGCGTGAGAGACTACGAGCAGTACTTC. The variable domain in full, completed from reference TRBV19 and TRBJ2-7, reads DGGITQSPKYLFRKEGQNVTLSCEQNLNHDAMYWYRQDPGQGLRLIYYSQIVNDFQKGDIAEGYSVSREKKESFPLTVTSAQKNPTAFYLCASSINGGDSVRDYEQYFGPGTRLTVT.

About this clone: At one end the junction does not follow the germline gene, possibly because of a read error. V and J are TRBV5-6 and TRBJ1-5, with D unclear. This CDR3 spans 14 amino acids. Per the germline V gene, CDR1 is SGHDT and CDR2 is YYEEEE. The CDR3 nucleotides are TGTGCCAGCAGCTTGCGAAATAGCAATCAGCCCCGGCATTTT. It is translated as CASSLRNSNQPRHF.

The gene calls are TRBV30 and TRBJ2-6, with TRBD1 matching 8 bases. This CDR3 contains 18 residues. Per germline, CDR1 GTSNPN and CDR2 SVGIG (reference sequence). V shed 4 bases and J 0 bases; nucleotides not matched to a gene: 11. DNA for the CDR3: TGTGCCTGGAATCTGATTACAGGGGGTTCCTCTGGGGCCAACGTCCTGACTTTC. Translating it yields CAWNLITGGSSGANVLTF.

The chain employs TRBV13 and TRBJ2-5; 8 bases are a match to TRBD1. V shed 6 bases, J shed 5 bases, and the junction held 8 bases outside the gene matches. Germline V gene lookup returns CDR1 PRHDT and CDR2 FYEKMQ (reference sequence). There are 14 residues in the CDR3. In DNA form, the CDR3 reads TGTGCCAGCAGACAGGGGGGTCCAAGGGAGACCCAGTACTTC. This gives the protein CASRQGGPRETQYF. The variable domain in full, with the rest retrieved from reference TRBV13 and TRBJ2-5, is AAGVIQSPRHLIKEKRETATLKCYPIPRHDTVYWYQQGPGQDPQFLISFYEKMQSDKGSIPDRFSAQQFSDYHSELNMSSLELGDSALYFCASRQGGPRETQYFGPGTRLLVL.

This chain joins TRBV18 and TRBJ2-1; the D is unclear. Germline CDR1 KGHSH, CDR2 LQKENI. The length of the CDR3 is 13 residues. Deletions cut 2 bases from V and 7 bases from J, with 9 bases between. CDR3 residues: CASSPDPRNEQFF. In DNA, the CDR3 is TGTGCCAGCTCACCAGACCCTAGGAATGAGCAGTTCTTC.

This CDR3 is CASSLAVGWETQYF. DNA for the CDR3: TGTGCCAGCAGTCTAGCGGTGGGATGGGAGACCCAGTACTTC. The chain employs TRBV2 and TRBJ2-5; 7 bases are shared with TRBD2. CDR1 and CDR2 from the germline V gene are SNHLY and FYNNEI. V dropped 5 bases and J dropped 5; count of bases not matched to a gene: 8. The CDR3 is 14 amino acids.

This chain uses TRBV6-1 with TRBJ1-1; the D gene is possibly TRBD1 (6 bases). The CDR3 has 15 amino acids. V dropped 4 bases and J dropped 0 bases, with 12 bases sitting between them. Germline V CDR1 and CDR2: MNHNS, SASEGT. CDR3 region: CASSGWTALNTEAFF. As DNA, the CDR3 is TGTGCCAGCAGTGGGTGGACAGCCCTGAACACTGAAGCTTTCTTT.

Here the CDR3 reads CASSVGGALEQYF. CDR3 coding DNA: TGTGCCAGCAGTGTTGGTGGGGCCCTCGAGCAGTACTTC. The chain employs TRBV27 and TRBJ2-7, with a tentative D call TRBD1 (5 bases). The CDR3 covers 13 residues. V was shortened by 5 bases and J by 6 bases, with 14 bases between the two germline ends. Germline V lookup: CDR1 MNHEY, CDR2 SMNVEV (reference sequence).

The chain recombines TRBV4-1 with TRBJ1-5; D may be TRBD1 (5 bases). Trimming left V 1 base short and J 1 base short, with 14 bases between. Germline CDR1 MGHRA, CDR2 YSYEKL. There are 17 residues in the CDR3. The CDR3 nucleotides read TGCGCCAGCAGCCAAGTCCCCCCAGGGATGAGCAATCAGCCCCAGCATTTT. Its translation: CASSQVPPGMSNQPQHF.

The chain carries TRBV5-4 and TRBJ2-1; TRBD2 aligns across 8 bases. With V trimmed by 4 bases and J by 0 bases, 3 bases remained unmatched. Looked up from germline, CDR1 is SGHNT and CDR2 is YYREEE (reference sequence). The CDR3 has 15 amino acids. Here the CDR3 DNA reads TGTGCCAGCAGCGCCGGGACTAGCTCCTACAATGAGCAGTTCTTC. Translation gives CASSAGTSSYNEQFF.

The chain has TRBV28 and TRBJ2-2, with 11 nucleotides matching TRBD1. The CDR3 spans 15 residues. In germline, CDR1 is MDHEN, CDR2 SYDVKM. V lost 6 bases to trimming and J lost 5 bases; unmatched junction nucleotides: 5. Here the CDR3 reads CASSSDRGRTGELFF. The CDR3 DNA reads TGTGCCAGCAGCTCGGACAGGGGGCGAACCGGGGAGCTGTTTTTT.